Detailed here is one T cell receptor beta chain. At one end the junction does not follow the germline gene, possibly because of a read error. Investigators reverse transcribed all isolated RNA, so they sequenced expressed TCRB transcripts. Assay used: immunoSEQ multiplex PCR; TCRdb lists only in-frame clones, some missing. The sample consists of approximately 250,000 clones, around an eighth of them appearing once. These data come from a study of beta chain features in type 1 diabetes. Overall study: Across every sample, some 110 million sorted cells were examined in total.

Averaging approximately 120 mL, one heparinised blood draw came from each individual donor. Isolation of CD4+ naive, central memory, regulatory and stem cell-like memory cells was achieved by sorting via CD45RO/CCR7/CD25/CD127/CD95/CD27. Germline lookup yields CDR1 SNHLY and CDR2 FYNNEI. The CDR3 has 14 amino acids. The sequenced material came from naive CD4+ T cells from blood. The chain employs TRBV2 and TRBJ2-5; 8 nucleotides align to TRBD1. This clonotype originated in a woman between 35 and 50 years old in good health. The CDR3 nucleotides are TGTGCCAGCAGTCCAACAGGGGGATCCTCTACACCTCACTTC. Protein sequence: CASSPTGGSSTPHF. The entire variable domain, with the rest obtained from reference TRBV2 and TRBJ2-5, is as follows: EPEVTQTPSHQVTQMGQEVILRCVPISNHLYFYWYRQILGQKVEFLVSFYNNEISEKSEIFDDQFSVERPDGSNFTLKIRSTKLEDSAMYFCASSPTGGSSTPHFGPGTRLLVL.